A selection of T cell receptor beta chains follows, all from one sample in a study of cytomegalovirus exposure and HLA in healthy donors. Sequencing used immunoSEQ multiplex PCR; TCRdb keeps in-frame clones, though not all of them. This sample yields about 180,000 clones, of which about 73% are seen a single time; 13% belongs to the top ten. Sequencing used PBMCs. The origin of the receptors is a woman aged 50 to 60 in good health and CMV-seropositive. The CDR3 runs from the conserved cysteine through the conserved F or W. D genes are given only for firm matches.

j_call: TRBJ1-5
d_call: TRBD1
v_call: TRBV5-1
cdr3_aa: CASSLSGGGNQPQHF

j_call: TRBJ1-6
d_call: TRBD1
v_call: TRBV18
cdr3_aa: CASSPQTGNSPLHF

j_call: TRBJ1-5
d_call: .
v_call: TRBV2
cdr3_aa: CASSWGPQGGNQPQHF

j_call: TRBJ2-1
d_call: TRBD2
v_call: TRBV4-1
cdr3_aa: CASSQESSGLAGANEQFF

j_call: TRBJ2-2
d_call: .
v_call: TRBV15
cdr3_aa: CATSRVDSWGTGELFF

j_call: TRBJ2-2
d_call: TRBD2
v_call: TRBV5-4
cdr3_aa: CASSPTSGYTGELFF

j_call: TRBJ2-3
d_call: TRBD2
v_call: TRBV4-1
cdr3_aa: CASSQDRVAGGPTDTQYF

j_call: TRBJ2-2
d_call: .
v_call: TRBV2
cdr3_aa: CASSVGGTAHTGELFF

j_call: TRBJ2-5
d_call: .
v_call: TRBV7-3
cdr3_aa: CASSLGSGQETQYF

j_call: TRBJ2-7
d_call: TRBD1
v_call: TRBV6-1
cdr3_aa: CASRPGQAAYEQYF

j_call: TRBJ2-1
d_call: TRBD1
v_call: TRBV11-2
cdr3_aa: CASSSGQGAYNEQFF

j_call: TRBJ1-2
d_call: TRBD1
v_call: TRBV18
cdr3_aa: CASWMGQGDGYTF

j_call: TRBJ1-1
d_call: .
v_call: TRBV30
cdr3_aa: CAWIRVPETQAFF

j_call: TRBJ1-2
d_call: TRBD1
v_call: TRBV9
cdr3_aa: CASSPKGQNYGYTF

j_call: TRBJ1-5
d_call: .
v_call: TRBV9
cdr3_aa: CASSVDGANQPQHF

j_call: TRBJ2-3
d_call: .
v_call: TRBV9
cdr3_aa: CASSVAPIEGTDTQYF

j_call: TRBJ2-6
d_call: .
v_call: TRBV7-8
cdr3_aa: CASSSPISGERANVLTF

j_call: TRBJ2-7
d_call: TRBD2
v_call: TRBV4-1
cdr3_aa: CASSQGLAGGYEQYF

j_call: TRBJ1-2
d_call: .
v_call: TRBV5-1
cdr3_aa: CASSQPGNYGYTF

j_call: TRBJ1-2
d_call: .
v_call: TRBV7-9
cdr3_aa: CASSLAGVQGGVGYTF

j_call: TRBJ2-7
d_call: .
v_call: TRBV4-1
cdr3_aa: CASSQGRGREVDEQYF

j_call: TRBJ2-7
d_call: TRBD1
v_call: TRBV20-1
cdr3_aa: CSATDRVEQYF

j_call: TRBJ1-3
d_call: .
v_call: TRBV11-2
cdr3_aa: CASSRRGVSGNTIYF

j_call: TRBJ2-1
d_call: TRBD2
v_call: TRBV19
cdr3_aa: CASSIIAGGDNEQFF

j_call: TRBJ2-2
d_call: .
v_call: TRBV6-1
cdr3_aa: CASSEVAAGRSGELFF

j_call: TRBJ2-2
d_call: TRBD2
v_call: TRBV6-1
cdr3_aa: CASRTSGGATGELFF

j_call: TRBJ1-5
d_call: TRBD1
v_call: TRBV6-5
cdr3_aa: CASSLDRGNQPQHF

j_call: TRBJ2-2
d_call: TRBD2
v_call: TRBV7-8
cdr3_aa: CASSLDGGVTGELFF

j_call: TRBJ1-6
d_call: .
v_call: TRBV30
cdr3_aa: CAWSVHITNSPLHF

j_call: TRBJ1-1
d_call: .
v_call: TRBV19
cdr3_aa: CASAWRQDTEAFF

j_call: TRBJ1-2
d_call: TRBD1
v_call: TRBV27
cdr3_aa: CASCPGTGYGYTF

j_call: TRBJ2-3
d_call: .
v_call: TRBV6-6
cdr3_aa: CASRGALYSTDTQYF

j_call: TRBJ1-2
d_call: .
v_call: TRBV6-1
cdr3_aa: CALQPTGYGYTF

j_call: TRBJ2-3
d_call: TRBD2
v_call: TRBV7-8
cdr3_aa: CAGTKGRGDRTDTQYF

j_call: TRBJ2-3
d_call: TRBD2
v_call: TRBV7-3
cdr3_aa: CASSLKLAAGTDTQYF

j_call: TRBJ2-1
d_call: TRBD1
v_call: TRBV19
cdr3_aa: CATHTGTGVSNEQFF

j_call: TRBJ2-1
d_call: TRBD1
v_call: TRBV5-1
cdr3_aa: CASSLGGTGNEQFF

j_call: TRBJ2-2
d_call: TRBD2
v_call: TRBV2
cdr3_aa: CASSEGGTTHTGELFF

j_call: TRBJ1-1
d_call: TRBD1
v_call: TRBV23-1
cdr3_aa: CASSQGTAEAFF

j_call: TRBJ2-2
d_call: TRBD2
v_call: TRBV6-1
cdr3_aa: CASSAGLARGGELFF

j_call: TRBJ1-1
d_call: .
v_call: TRBV6-1
cdr3_aa: CASSGPAGWTFF

j_call: TRBJ2-7
d_call: .
v_call: TRBV5-4
cdr3_aa: CASSLDGRRAYEQYF

j_call: TRBJ2-7
d_call: TRBD1
v_call: TRBV19
cdr3_aa: CASSIGGDRGIYEQYF

j_call: TRBJ2-2
d_call: .
v_call: TRBV13
cdr3_aa: CASSARGPGELFF

j_call: TRBJ2-3
d_call: .
v_call: TRBV14
cdr3_aa: CASSQGTPSTDTQYF

j_call: TRBJ2-7
d_call: .
v_call: TRBV19
cdr3_aa: CASSIRLAVDAYYEQYF

j_call: TRBJ2-7
d_call: TRBD2
v_call: TRBV5-6
cdr3_aa: CASTRGAGVSYEQYF

j_call: TRBJ1-1
d_call: .
v_call: TRBV11-2
cdr3_aa: CASSLRTGRNTEAFF

j_call: TRBJ1-4
d_call: .
v_call: TRBV6-1
cdr3_aa: CASSEARLGEKLFF

j_call: TRBJ1-1
d_call: TRBD1
v_call: TRBV11-2
cdr3_aa: CASSRGTGRINTEAFF

j_call: TRBJ2-1
d_call: TRBD1
v_call: TRBV12-5
cdr3_aa: CASGLDRGRAGQFF

j_call: TRBJ1-1
d_call: TRBD1
v_call: TRBV27
cdr3_aa: CASGGQGNTEAFF

j_call: TRBJ2-1
d_call: .
v_call: TRBV15
cdr3_aa: CATSIRLGYNNEQFF